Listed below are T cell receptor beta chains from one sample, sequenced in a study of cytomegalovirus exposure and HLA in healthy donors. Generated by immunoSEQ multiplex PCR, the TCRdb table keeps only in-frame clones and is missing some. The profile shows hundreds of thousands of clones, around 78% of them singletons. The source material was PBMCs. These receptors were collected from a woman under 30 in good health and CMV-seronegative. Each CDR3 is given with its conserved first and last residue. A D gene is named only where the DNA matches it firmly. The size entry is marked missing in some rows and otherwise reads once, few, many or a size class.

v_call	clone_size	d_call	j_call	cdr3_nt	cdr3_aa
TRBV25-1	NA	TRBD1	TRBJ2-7	TGTGCCAGCATGGGACAGGGCGACGAGCAGTACTTC	CASMGQGDEQYF
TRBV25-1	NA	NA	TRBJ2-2	TGTGCCAGCAGTGAATATACTGAGGAGCTGTTTTTT	CASSEYTEELFF
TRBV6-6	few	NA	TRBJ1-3	TGTGCCAGCAGCGACGAGATCGGGGCGGGGGCAAACACCATATATTTT	CASSDEIGAGANTIYF
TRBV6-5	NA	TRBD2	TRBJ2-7	TGTGCCAGCAGGAACATCGGGAGGGACGAGCAGTACTTC	CASRNIGRDEQYF
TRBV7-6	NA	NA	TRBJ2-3	TGTGCCAGCAGCTTAGGTTCGGCAGATACGCAGTATTTT	CASSLGSADTQYF
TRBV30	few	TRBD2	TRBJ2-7	TGTGCCTGGGGGGTGGCACTAGCGTTTAACGAGCAGTACTTC	CAWGVALAFNEQYF
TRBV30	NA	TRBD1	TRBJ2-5	TGTGCCTGGAGTTCAGGGGGCCTGGGCGAGACCCAGTACTTC	CAWSSGGLGETQYF
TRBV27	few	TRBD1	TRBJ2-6	TGTGCCAGCACCTTAACCCCGGGACAGGGGTTAAGTGGGGCCAACGTCCTGACTTTC	CASTLTPGQGLSGANVLTF
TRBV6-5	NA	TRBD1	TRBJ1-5	TGTGCCAGCAGTTACTCCTACAGGGGGGACCAGCCCCAGCATTTT	CASSYSYRGDQPQHF
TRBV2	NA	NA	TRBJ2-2	TGTGCCAGTCTCCCGGGACCGAACACCGGGGAGCTGTTTTTT	CASLPGPNTGELFF
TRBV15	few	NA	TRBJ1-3	TGTGCCACCAGCAGAGATCGGGACACCGGCCCCACCATATATTTT	CATSRDRDTGPTIYF
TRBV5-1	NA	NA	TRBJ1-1	TGCGCCAGCAGCTCCCCTAGGGGGACCATGAACACTGAAGCTTTCTTT	CASSSPRGTMNTEAFF
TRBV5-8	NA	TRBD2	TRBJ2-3	TGTGCCAGCAGCTTCGGGCCTAGCGGGAAGGGGCGTGGAGATACGCAGTATTTT	CASSFGPSGKGRGDTQYF
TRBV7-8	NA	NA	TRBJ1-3	TGTGCCAGCAGCTTAGCAGGGTCGACTGGAAACACCATATATTTT	CASSLAGSTGNTIYF
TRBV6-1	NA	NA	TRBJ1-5	TGTGCCAGCAGCCACGTGGGTGCGGGGGATCAGCCCCAGCATTTT	CASSHVGAGDQPQHF
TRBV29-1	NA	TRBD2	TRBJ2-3	TGCAGCGTCGCTAGCGGGAGGGACCTCCGCACAGATACGCAGTATTTT	CSVASGRDLRTDTQYF
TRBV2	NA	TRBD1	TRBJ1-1	TGTGCCAGCAAACAGGACAGGGGGTGGACTGAAGCTTTCTTT	CASKQDRGWTEAFF
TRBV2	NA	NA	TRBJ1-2	TGTGCCAGCAGTTACGCCGGACCCCAGGGAGTCTCTGATGGCTACACCTTC	CASSYAGPQGVSDGYTF
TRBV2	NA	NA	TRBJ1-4	TGTGCCAGCAGACGCAGGGATGATGAAAAACTGTTTTTT	CASRRRDDEKLFF
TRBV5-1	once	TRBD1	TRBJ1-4	TGCGCCAGCAGGGGACAGGGCAGTCCCGACGAAAAACTGTTTTTT	CASRGQGSPDEKLFF
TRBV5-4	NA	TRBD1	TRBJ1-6	TGTGCCAGCAGCTTGGGGGCGATGGGGACAGGGGTTAGATCCCTCCACTTT	CASSLGAMGTGVRSLHF
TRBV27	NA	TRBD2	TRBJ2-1	TGTGCCAGCAGACCTAGGACTAGCGGGGGGCGAGTGAGGAATGAGCAGTTCTTC	CASRPRTSGGRVRNEQFF
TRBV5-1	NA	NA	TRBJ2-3	TGCGCCAGCAGCTCAGGACACCCCACAGATACGCAGTATTTT	CASSSGHPTDTQYF
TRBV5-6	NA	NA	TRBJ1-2	TGTGCCAGCAGGTCCGCGGGCGGTCCCTATGGCTACACCTTC	CASRSAGGPYGYTF
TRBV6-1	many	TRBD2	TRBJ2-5	TGTGCCAGCAGTGAACTAGCGGGGGGGCAAGAGACCCAGTACTTC	CASSELAGGQETQYF
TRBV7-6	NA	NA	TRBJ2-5	TGTGCCAGCAGCTTGAGCAAAGAGACCCAGTACTTC	CASSLSKETQYF
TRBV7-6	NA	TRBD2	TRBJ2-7	TGTGCCAGCAGCTTAGTGCTAGCGGGCCACGAGCAGTACTTC	CASSLVLAGHEQYF